These 15 T cell receptor beta chains originate from one sample sequenced in a study of blood T cell repertoires in COVID-19. Sequenced by immunoSEQ multiplex PCR; TCRdb stores in-frame clones only, minus some. The data show around 700,000 clones, approximately 90% seen once. Specimen: peripheral blood. The receptors shown here come from a woman aged 18 to 35 with acute or convalescent COVID-19.

In DNA, the CDR3 is TGCAGCGTGGTCGTCAGTCCCAATCAGCCCCAGCATTTT. Translating gives CSVVVSPNQPQHF. The V call is TRBV29-1, the J call TRBJ1-5, with unresolved D. The CDR3 runs 13 residues. Between the trimmed V and J ends, which lost 6 bases and 3 bases, there was a span of 12 bases. Looked up from germline, CDR1 is SQVTM and CDR2 is ANQGSEA.

The V gene is TRBV6-5, the J gene TRBJ1-4; 7 positions match TRBD1. Germline V gene data show CDR1 as MNHEY and CDR2 as SVGAGI. The CDR3 consists of 13 residues. V dropped 5 bases and J dropped 8; count of bases not matched to a gene: 5. The CDR3 nucleotides are TGTGCCAGCAGTAACAGGGGAAAGGAAAAACTGTTTTTT. Encoded protein: CASSNRGKEKLFF.

The chain links TRBV29-1 to TRBJ1-1; D call uncertain. CDR3 length: 11 residues. The V gene lost 0 bases and the J gene lost 5 bases, with 4 bases spanning the gap. CDR1 and CDR2 from the germline V gene are SQVTM and ANQGSEA. CDR3 bases: TGCAGCGTTGAAGACAGGACTGAAGCTTTCTTT. The encoded protein is CSVEDRTEAFF.

V usage is TRBV7-8 and J usage is TRBJ2-7; TRBD1 matches 7 bases. J gave up 3 bases and V 5 bases, and 7 bases lay outside the gene matches. Per germline, CDR1 SGHVS and CDR2 FQNEAQ. This CDR3 has 14 amino acids. CDR3 sequence (DNA): TGTGCCAGCAGCCGCTGGGACAGTTACTACGAGCAGTACTTC. Protein product: CASSRWDSYYEQYF.

The chain carries TRBV6-5 and TRBJ1-5; 9 positions agree with TRBD1. The germline V gene encodes CDR1 MNHEY and CDR2 SVGAGI. The V segment lost 5 bases and the J segment 5 bases; nucleotides outside the gene matches: 4. The CDR3 runs to 14 residues. Written as DNA, the CDR3 is TGTGCCAGCAGTCCCGGGACAGGGTATCAGCCCCAGCATTTT. Its protein is CASSPGTGYQPQHF.

This clone has only one observation. The chain carries TRBV29-1 and TRBJ2-7, with a possible D match to TRBD1 (5 bases). V lost 7 bases, J lost 1 base, and 8 bases lay in between. Germline CDR1 reads SQVTM; CDR2 reads ANQGSEA. The CDR3 runs to 11 residues. In DNA, the CDR3 is TGCAGCGGACAGAGTTCCTACGAGCAGTACTTC. This sequence encodes CSGQSSYEQYF.

The gene calls are TRBV4-3 and TRBJ2-3, with D uncertain. The CDR3 runs 13 residues. V dropped 4 bases and J dropped 5 bases, with 10 bases sitting between them. CDR1 LGHNA and CDR2 YSLEER come from the germline V gene. CDR3 DNA sequence: TGCGCCAGCAGCCCTCTTGGCAGAGATACGCAGTATTTT. Translated: CASSPLGRDTQYF.

V gene TRBV5-1 combines with J gene TRBJ1-5, with D hard to call. The CDR3 contains 16 residues. V shed 0 bases and J shed 0 bases, with 10 bases lying between them. Germline V gene lookup returns CDR1 SGHRS and CDR2 YFSETQ. The CDR3 DNA reads as TGCGCCAGCAGCTTGGGAGGGAGTTTTAGCAATCAGCCCCAGCATTTT. Protein product: CASSLGGSFSNQPQHF.

DNA of the CDR3: TGTGCCAGTAGTCTGTTACTAGCGACGAACACCGGGGAGCTGTTTTTT. This gives the protein CASSLLLATNTGELFF. V usage is TRBV19 and J usage is TRBJ2-2; 7 bases are a match to TRBD2. V lost 5 bases to trimming and J lost 0 bases; unmatched junction nucleotides: 6. Germline V gene sequence: CDR1 LNHDA, CDR2 SQIVND (reference sequence). CDR3 length: 16 amino acids.

This clone appeared a single time. V is TRBV5-6 and J is TRBJ1-6, with no clear D. Between the trimmed V and J ends, which lost 0 bases and 3 bases, there was a span of 13 bases. Germline V lookup: CDR1 SGHDT, CDR2 YYEEEE. The CDR3 has 17 residues. The CDR3 DNA reads as TGTGCCAGCAGCTTGGTTCAGGATTTCATCTATAATTCACCCCTCCACTTT. This translates into CASSLVQDFIYNSPLHF.

This clone has only one observation. This chain uses TRBV29-1 with TRBJ1-2; 8 bases line up with TRBD1. The V segment lost 7 bases and the J segment 6 bases; nucleotides outside the gene matches: 7. Germline assignment: CDR1 SQVTM and CDR2 ANQGSEA. This CDR3 spans 12 amino acids. The CDR3 is CSASQGVDGYTF. The CDR3 DNA follows: TGCAGCGCCTCACAGGGGGTTGATGGCTACACCTTC.

This chain connects TRBV4-1 to TRBJ1-4; tentative D call: TRBD1 (5 bases). This CDR3 spans 18 amino acids. V was pared by 0 bases and J by 4 bases, with 18 bases between. Germline V CDR1 and CDR2: MGHRA, YSYEKL. In DNA, the CDR3 is TGCGCCAGCAGCCAAGATCGCGGCCCCGCAGGGATTAATGAAAAACTGTTTTTT. This sequence encodes CASSQDRGPAGINEKLFF.

V and J are TRBV19 and TRBJ1-3; 7 nucleotides match TRBD1. J was trimmed by 0 bases and V by 7 bases; bases with no gene match: 21. Germline assignment: CDR1 LNHDA and CDR2 SQIVND (reference sequence). The CDR3 is 20 residues long. CDR3 amino acids: CASTPLGGQQKPSSGNTIYF. CDR3 coding DNA: TGTGCCAGTACCCCCTTGGGGGGACAGCAAAAACCCAGCTCTGGAAACACCATATATTTT. Looking up the rest from reference TRBV19 and TRBJ1-3 gives the full variable domain: DGGITQSPKYLFRKEGQNVTLSCEQNLNHDAMYWYRQDPGQGLRLIYYSQIVNDFQKGDIAEGYSVSREKKESFPLTVTSAQKNPTAFYLCASTPLGGQQKPSSGNTIYFGEGSWLTVV.

V gene TRBV6-5 combines with J gene TRBJ1-1; D gene ambiguous. Germline CDR1 MNHEY, CDR2 SVGAGI. This CDR3 contains 13 residues. V was pared by 5 bases and J by 4 bases, with 11 bases between. The CDR3 DNA sequence: TGTGCCAGCAGTCTCGGGGAGTCCACTGAAGCTTTCTTT. Its translation: CASSLGESTEAFF.

V usage is TRBV7-9 and J usage is TRBJ2-7; D unresolved. Deletions cut 2 bases from V and 8 bases from J, with 7 bases between. This CDR3 has 11 amino acids. Germline CDR1 SEHNR, CDR2 FQNEAQ (reference sequence). In DNA form, the CDR3 reads TGTGCCAGCAGCTTACAGGAAAAGCAGTACTTC. The encoded protein is CASSLQEKQYF.